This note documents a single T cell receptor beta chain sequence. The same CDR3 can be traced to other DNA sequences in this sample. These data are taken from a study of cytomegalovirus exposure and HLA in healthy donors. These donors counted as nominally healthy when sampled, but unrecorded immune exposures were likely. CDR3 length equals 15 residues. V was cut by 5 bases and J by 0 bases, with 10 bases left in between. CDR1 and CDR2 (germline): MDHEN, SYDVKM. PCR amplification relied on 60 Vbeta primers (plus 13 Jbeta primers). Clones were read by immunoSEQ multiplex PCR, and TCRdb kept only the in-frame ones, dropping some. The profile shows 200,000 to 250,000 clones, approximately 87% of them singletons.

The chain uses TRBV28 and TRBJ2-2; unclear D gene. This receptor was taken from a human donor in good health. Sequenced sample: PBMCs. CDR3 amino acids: CASSPPRANTGELFF. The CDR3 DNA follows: TGTGCCAGCAGTCCCCCACGCGCGAACACCGGGGAGCTGTTTTTT.